The present T cell receptor beta chain was sequenced within a study of blood T cell repertoires in COVID-19. Whole-study context: Material from acute and convalescent COVID-19 was sourced from the United States, Italy and Spain. Sample material is recorded as cDNA or gDNA derived from T cells, B-cell-depleted T cells, or PBMCs.

Original handling: For nucleated cells, counts were estimated from reference gene primer amplification. Sequencing was performed with immunoSEQ multiplex PCR; in TCRdb, only in-frame clones are kept and a portion is missing. That table is the source of V, J and clone size, and D and trimming were worked out from the DNA. The repertoire consists of fewer than 300,000 clones, with about nine tenths occurring once and the leading ten covering approximately 9.8%. J gave up 1 base and V 5 bases, and 8 bases lay outside the gene matches. From germline, CDR1 is SGHTA and CDR2 FQGNSA. The CDR3 runs to 17 residues.

The specimen was peripheral blood. The rearrangement joins TRBV7-2 to TRBJ2-3, with 11 bases that match TRBD2. The receptor comes from a man aged 40-49 years who had recovered from COVID-19. The DNA for the CDR3 is TGTGCCAGCAGCGGAGGAGTACTAGCGGGAGGCACAGATACGCAGTATTTT. It translates to CASSGGVLAGGTDTQYF.